This T cell receptor (beta chain) comes out of a study of glioma-infiltrating T cells after dendritic cell vaccination. Germline CDR1 SGHRS, CDR2 YFSETQ. The CDR3 spans 13 residues. Trimming took 4 bases from V and 4 from J; bases not matched to a gene: 3. The immunoSEQ assay amplified TCRB CDR3 from up to 2 ug DNA. Sequenced by immunoSEQ multiplex PCR; TCRdb stores in-frame clones only, minus some. Among 75,000 to 100,000 clones listed, around 80% were seen once. This clone was picked up one time. This rearrangement joins TRBV5-1 to TRBJ1-2; 8 bases line up with TRBD1. The specimen comprised blood, sampled before dendritic cell vaccination. This sequence originates from a human donor with glioblastoma. The CDR3 DNA reads TGCGCCAGCAGCCCAGGGGGCTTCTATGGCTACACCTTC. It codes for CASSPGGFYGYTF. The entire variable domain, with the rest obtained from reference TRBV5-1 and TRBJ1-2, is as follows: KAGVTQTPRYLIKTRGQQVTLSCSPISGHRSVSWYQQTPGQGLQFLFEYFSETQRNKGNFPGRFSGRQFSNSRSEMNVSTLELGDSALYLCASSPGGFYGYTFGSGTRLTVV.